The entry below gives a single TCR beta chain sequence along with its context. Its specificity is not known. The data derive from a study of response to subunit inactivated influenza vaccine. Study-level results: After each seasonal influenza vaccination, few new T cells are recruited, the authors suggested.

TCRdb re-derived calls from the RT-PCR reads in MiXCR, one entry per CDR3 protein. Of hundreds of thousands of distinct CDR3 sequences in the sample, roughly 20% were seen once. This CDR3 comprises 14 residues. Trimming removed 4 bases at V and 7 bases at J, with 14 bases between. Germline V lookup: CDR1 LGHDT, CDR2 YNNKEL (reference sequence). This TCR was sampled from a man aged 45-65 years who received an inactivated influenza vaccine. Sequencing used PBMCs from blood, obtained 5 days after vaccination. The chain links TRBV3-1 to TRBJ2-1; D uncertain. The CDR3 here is CASSRAPPKNEQFF. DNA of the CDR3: TGTGCCAGCAGCCGCGCTCCGCCAAAGAATGAGCAGTTCTTC.